Presented here are 20 T cell receptor beta chains from one specimen sequenced in a study of cytomegalovirus exposure and HLA in healthy donors. This PCR relied on a set of 60 Vbeta primers and 13 Jbeta primers. Using immunoSEQ multiplex PCR, the repertoire was profiled, and TCRdb retains in-frame clones only, with some absent. The sample holds about 110,000 clones; over 60% are singletons and the top ten take about 2.9%. Source material: PBMCs. These TCRs come from a woman aged 60-70 years in good health and CMV-seropositive.

V and J are TRBV9 and TRBJ2-3; maybe TRBD2 (5 bases). Germline V lookup: CDR1 SGDLS, CDR2 YYNGEE. CDR3 size: 16 residues. V lost 5 bases, J lost 1 base, and 17 bases lay in between. CDR3 sequence: CASRESGGYGTDTQYF. For the CDR3, the DNA is TGTGCCAGCAGGGAGAGTGGCGGGTACGGCACAGATACGCAGTATTTT.

The genes are TRBV7-6 and TRBJ2-1, with D perhaps matching TRBD2 (6 bases). The V and J ends lost 3 bases and 0 bases respectively, with 9 bases between them. The CDR3 has 15 residues. Germline V gene sequence: CDR1 SGHVS, CDR2 FNYEAQ. CDR3 sequence reads: CASSFRGSSYNEQFF. CDR3 bases: TGTGCCAGCAGCTTCCGGGGGAGCTCCTACAATGAGCAGTTCTTC.

This clone was found a few times. The chain combines TRBV6-6 with TRBJ1-3, with unresolved D. CDR1 is MNHNY and CDR2 is SVGAGI in the germline V gene (reference sequence). V lost 8 bases to trimming and J lost 0 bases, with 2 bases between them. CDR3 length: 11 residues. The CDR3 region is CASRSGNTIYF. The CDR3 DNA follows: TGTGCCAGCCGCTCTGGAAACACCATATATTTT.

The rearrangement uses TRBV6-1 and TRBJ2-1; D gene uncertain. The germline V gene encodes CDR1 MNHNS and CDR2 SASEGT. The V gene lost 1 base and the J gene lost 9 bases, with 10 bases spanning the gap. The CDR3 is 13 residues long. The CDR3 sequence: CASSEELRAEQFF. CDR3 sequence (DNA): TGTGCCAGCAGTGAAGAGTTGAGAGCTGAGCAGTTCTTC.

The chain employs TRBV7-6 and TRBJ2-7; perhaps TRBD2 as D (6 bases). V shed 2 bases and J shed 4 bases, with 18 bases lying between them. Germline V gene data show CDR1 as SGHVS and CDR2 as FNYEAQ. This CDR3 is built from 16 residues. For the CDR3, the DNA is TGTGCCAGCAGCTTAAATCCGGACGGAGGGTCTTACGAGCAGTACTTC. Encoded protein: CASSLNPDGGSYEQYF.

The CDR3: CASSYSTGGLYEQYF. In DNA form, the CDR3 reads TGTGCCAGCAGTTACTCGACAGGGGGTCTCTACGAGCAGTACTTC. The chain has TRBV6-5 and TRBJ2-7, with 9 bases matching TRBD1. The length of the CDR3 is 15 residues. Germline V gene data show CDR1 as MNHEY and CDR2 as SVGAGI. Trimming at V came to 0 bases and at J to 3 bases, leaving 3 bases not matched to a gene.

The chain joins TRBV28 to TRBJ2-2; unclear D gene. Trimming took 6 bases from V and 5 from J, leaving 10 bases between them. CDR3 length: 13 amino acids. Per the germline V gene, CDR1 is MDHEN and CDR2 is SYDVKM. The CDR3 coding sequence is TGTGCCAGCAGCTACCCCGTAACCGGGGAGCTGTTTTTT. The encoded protein is CASSYPVTGELFF.

CDR3 protein: CASSSSDRGLPISVPQHF. CDR3 DNA: TGTGCCAGCAGCTCATCTGACAGGGGACTTCCTATATCGGTGCCCCAGCATTTT. This chain links TRBV7-8 with TRBJ1-5; 8 positions agree with TRBD1. With 4 bases clipped from V and 9 bases from J, the junction kept 20 bases outside the gene matches. The CDR3 is 18 amino acids. The germline V gene has CDR1 SGHVS and CDR2 FQNEAQ.

This chain joins TRBV27 and TRBJ2-3; possibly TRBD1 for D (6 bases). Germline V lookup: CDR1 MNHEY, CDR2 SMNVEV (reference sequence). Trimming cost V 5 bases and J 0 bases, with 12 bases left between them. The length of the CDR3 is 15 residues. In DNA, the CDR3 is TGTGCCAGCAGTCTGGGCAGGGGTAGCACAGATACGCAGTATTTT. It specifies CASSLGRGSTDTQYF.

The chain couples TRBV6-6 to TRBJ2-7, with TRBD1 identical over 8 bases. V shed 6 bases and J 2 bases; nucleotides not matched to a gene: 3. The germline V gene has CDR1 MNHNY and CDR2 SVGAGI (reference sequence). The CDR3 is made up of 13 amino acids. The CDR3 DNA reads as TGTGCCAGCAGCAAACAGGGGGCCTACGAGCAGTACTTC. Translation gives CASSKQGAYEQYF.

A note on this clone: The same CDR3 also results from other DNA sequences found in this sample. The chain uses TRBV7-9 and TRBJ2-1, with D unclear. This CDR3 spans 13 amino acids. CDR1 is SEHNR and CDR2 is FQNEAQ in the germline V gene (reference sequence). Trimming removed 5 bases at V and 0 bases at J, with 5 bases between. Written as DNA, the CDR3 is TGTGCCAGCAGCGGCCGCTCCTACAATGAGCAGTTCTTC. Protein sequence: CASSGRSYNEQFF.

The chain carries TRBV7-7 and TRBJ2-1, with 11 bases identical to TRBD2. V trimming: 1 base; J trimming: 6 bases; junction bases outside the gene matches: 2. Germline V gene sequence: CDR1 SSHAT, CDR2 FNYEAQ (reference sequence). This CDR3 contains 15 residues. CDR3 DNA sequence: TGTGCCAGCAGCTTAGAACTAGCGGGAGTCAATGAGCAGTTCTTC. This translates into CASSLELAGVNEQFF.

DNA for the CDR3: TGTGCCAGCAGCCCACAGGGTACTGGAAACACCATATATTTT. Protein sequence: CASSPQGTGNTIYF. The chain is built from TRBV5-4 and TRBJ1-3, with D tentatively TRBD1 (6 bases). Trimming pared 4 bases from V and 2 bases from J, leaving 10 bases between. Germline V gene data show CDR1 as SGHNT and CDR2 as YYREEE (reference sequence). The CDR3 extends over 14 amino acids.

The V gene is TRBV5-1, the J gene TRBJ2-1, with 9 bases that match TRBD2. Germline V lookup: CDR1 SGHRS, CDR2 YFSETQ. V dropped 4 bases and J dropped 10; count of bases not matched to a gene: 6. The CDR3 sequence is 13 residues long. As DNA, the CDR3 is TGCGCCAGCAGCGGGGTAGCGGGAGACGAGCAGTTCTTC. It encodes CASSGVAGDEQFF. Looking up the rest from reference TRBV5-1 and TRBJ2-1 gives the full variable domain: KAGVTQTPRYLIKTRGQQVTLSCSPISGHRSVSWYQQTPGQGLQFLFEYFSETQRNKGNFPGRFSGRQFSNSRSEMNVSTLELGDSALYLCASSGVAGDEQFFGPGTRLTVL.

The chain is built from TRBV5-5 and TRBJ1-1, with unresolved D. This CDR3 contains 13 residues. Trimming removed 2 bases from V and 1 base from J, with 6 bases in between. Per germline, CDR1 SGHKS and CDR2 YYEKEE (reference sequence). CDR3 DNA: TGTGCCAGCAGCTTAAACTGGAACACTGAAGCTTTCTTT. It encodes CASSLNWNTEAFF.

This clone was seen just once. The chain couples TRBV23-1 to TRBJ2-3, with 12 bases fitting TRBD2. TRBV23-1 is treated as an ORF (open reading frame) with a function not yet certain. Trimming cost V 2 bases and J 0 bases; bases outside gene matches: 6. This CDR3 contains 18 residues. CDR3 sequence: CASSQGLAGIASTDTQYF. Written as DNA, the CDR3 is TGCGCCAGCAGTCAAGGACTAGCGGGAATAGCTAGCACAGATACGCAGTATTTT.

The chain carries TRBV4-1 and TRBJ2-1; the D gene is possibly TRBD2 (5 bases). The CDR3 runs to 15 residues. Trimming shortened V by 4 bases and J by 6 bases, and 16 bases separated the two germline ends. In germline, CDR1 is MGHRA, CDR2 YSYEKL. CDR3 amino acids: CASSLSELAGNEQFF. The DNA of the CDR3 is TGCGCCAGCAGCCTGTCCGAGTTGGCGGGCAATGAGCAGTTCTTC.

The chain links TRBV5-1 to TRBJ1-2; D gene uncertain. The length of the CDR3 is 14 residues. V shed 0 bases and J shed 0 bases, with 6 bases lying between them. Germline lookup yields CDR1 SGHRS and CDR2 YFSETQ. The CDR3 nucleotides are TGCGCCAGCAGCTTGGACACATCTAACTATGGCTACACCTTC. Protein sequence: CASSLDTSNYGYTF.

CDR3 amino acids: CASSSHRGLNTGELFF. CDR3 in DNA: TGTGCCAGCAGTTCCCACAGGGGATTGAACACCGGGGAGCTGTTTTTT. The chain recombines TRBV27 with TRBJ2-2, with TRBD1 identical over 7 bases. V lost 4 bases and J lost 1; bases outside the gene matches: 6. CDR1 MNHEY and CDR2 SMNVEV come from the germline V gene (reference sequence). The CDR3 spans 16 residues.

Only a few counts were recorded for this clone. V gene TRBV10-2 combines with J gene TRBJ2-7, with 8 bases aligning to TRBD2. CDR3 length: 14 amino acids. V lost 4 bases, J lost 2 bases, and 4 bases stayed unmatched. The germline V gene encodes CDR1 WSHSY and CDR2 SAAADI. The CDR3 spells CASSVAGPTYEQYF. The CDR3 bases are TGCGCCAGCAGTGTAGCGGGGCCGACCTACGAGCAGTACTTC.